Described below is a single T cell receptor beta chain sequence and its context. TCRdb's copy holds only in-frame clones and misses some; the assay was immunoSEQ multiplex PCR. Here the sample spans 170,000 or so clones, 85% to 95% being singletons. The CDR3 length is 12 residues. V dropped 2 bases and J dropped 2 bases, with 6 bases sitting between them. Germline CDR1 and CDR2: SQVTM and ANQGSEA. This record belongs to a study of control samples from healthy donors and cancer patients. The TCR originated in a man between 18 and 35 years old in good health. The V gene is TRBV29-1, the J gene TRBJ1-2; no clear D. The sequenced sample consisted of blood. The CDR3 is CSVESPNYGYTF. The CDR3 DNA follows: TGCAGCGTTGAAAGTCCCAACTATGGCTACACCTTC.